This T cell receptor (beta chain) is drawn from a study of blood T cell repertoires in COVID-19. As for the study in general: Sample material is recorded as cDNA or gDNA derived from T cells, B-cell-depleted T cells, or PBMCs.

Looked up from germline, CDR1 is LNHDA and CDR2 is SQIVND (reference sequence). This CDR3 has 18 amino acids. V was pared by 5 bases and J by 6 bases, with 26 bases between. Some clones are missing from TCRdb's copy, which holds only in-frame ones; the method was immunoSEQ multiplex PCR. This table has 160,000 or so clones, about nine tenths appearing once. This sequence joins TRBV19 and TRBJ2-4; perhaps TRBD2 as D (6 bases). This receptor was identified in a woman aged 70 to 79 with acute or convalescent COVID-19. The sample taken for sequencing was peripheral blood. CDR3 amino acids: CASSPQVRGRGPGNIQYF. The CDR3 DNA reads TGTGCCAGTAGTCCCCAGGTGCGGGGTCGCGGTCCTGGAAACATTCAGTACTTC.